The 12 T cell receptor beta chains given below trace back to one sample, sequenced in a study of blood T cells in healthy people across ages. The use of a sample-barcoded 5' primer and a J-beta primer mix characterized a second PCR of 7 to 11 cycles. Via MiXCR, TCRdb re-called the 5' RACE reads, giving one row per CDR3 protein. The table includes over a million distinct CDR3 sequences, around 59% detected once. Sequencing used blood. All receptors come from a man aged 18 to 35 in good health.

The rearrangement uses TRBV6-6 and TRBJ1-4; D is ambiguous. The ends were cut back, 6 bases at V and 3 bases at J, with 8 bases in the middle. The CDR3 is 13 amino acids. Germline CDR1 is MNHNY and CDR2 is SVGAGI (reference sequence). CDR3 sequence reads: CASRVGPNEKLFF. CDR3 bases: TGTGCCAGCAGAGTAGGGCCTAATGAAAAACTGTTTTTT.

This clonotype was observed a few times. V is TRBV20-1 and J is TRBJ2-4; D ambiguous. Trimming pared 5 bases from V and 0 bases from J, leaving 14 bases between. Germline values: CDR1 DFQATT, CDR2 SNEGSKA (reference sequence). The CDR3 extends over 15 amino acids. The CDR3 DNA sequence: TGCAGTGCTTTCGACTTAACGCTAGCCAAAAACATTCAGTACTTC. It yields the protein CSAFDLTLAKNIQYF.

The V gene is TRBV10-3, the J gene TRBJ1-5; TRBD1 is a possible D gene (5 bases). This CDR3 region has 14 residues. V was trimmed by 3 bases and J by 4 bases, leaving 10 bases between them. Germline V lookup: CDR1 ENHRY, CDR2 SYGVKD. The CDR3 sequence: CAISDVGANQPQHF. CDR3 DNA: TGTGCCATCAGTGATGTCGGGGCAAATCAGCCCCAGCATTTT.

The chain is built from TRBV7-9 and TRBJ2-1, with TRBD2 matching over 8 bases. The CDR3 totals 14 residues. Germline assignment: CDR1 SEHNR and CDR2 FQNEAQ (reference sequence). V lost 5 bases and J lost 7; bases outside the gene matches: 7. CDR3 in amino acids: CASSRRRGGNEQFF. The CDR3 nucleotides read TGTGCCAGCAGCCGTCGCCGGGGGGGTAATGAGCAGTTCTTC.

The chain joins TRBV6-2 or TRBV6-3 to TRBJ2-1; weak D call: TRBD2 (6 bases). CDR1 is MNHEY and CDR2 is SVGEGT in the germline V gene. This CDR3 region has 16 residues. V lost 9 bases, J lost 2 bases, and 20 bases lay in between. DNA for the CDR3: TGTGCCAGAAATTTACTTTCGGGGGTGGCCTACAATGAGCAGTTCTTC. This encodes CARNLLSGVAYNEQFF.

V usage is TRBV7-9 and J usage is TRBJ2-1, with a possible D match to TRBD2 (5 bases). The CDR3 is made up of 15 amino acids. CDR1 SEHNR and CDR2 FQNEAQ come from the germline V gene (reference sequence). Trimming stripped 1 base from V and 9 bases from J, with 16 bases between. CDR3 sequence reads: CASSLGGRGNSEQFF. The CDR3 DNA reads as TGTGCCAGCAGCTTAGGAGGCCGAGGGAATAGTGAGCAGTTCTTC.

The chain couples TRBV10-3 to TRBJ2-5, with D perhaps TRBD1 or TRBD2 (7 bases each). V was pared by 6 bases and J by 2 bases, with 16 bases between. The CDR3 is 15 amino acids. Looked up from germline, CDR1 is ENHRY and CDR2 is SYGVKD. CDR3 DNA sequence: TGTGCCATCAGGGGAGGGACAGCATCGCAAGAGACCCAGTACTTC. It codes for CAIRGGTASQETQYF.

V gene TRBV4-3 combines with J gene TRBJ1-6; possibly TRBD1 for D (5 bases). The CDR3 runs 17 residues. CDR1 LGHNA and CDR2 YSLEER come from the germline V gene. Trimming cost V 3 bases and J 10 bases, with 22 bases left between them. The CDR3 is CASSHLLGGTSGSPLHF. CDR3 sequence (DNA): TGCGCCAGCAGCCACCTTCTGGGAGGGACTAGTGGCTCACCCCTCCACTTT.

The rearrangement links TRBV4-2 to TRBJ2-7, with a weak D call TRBD2 (6 bases). Germline-derived CDR1 and CDR2 are LGHNA and YNFKEQ. The CDR3 spans 16 residues. V was clipped by 0 bases and J by 6 bases, with 18 bases between them. The CDR3 spells CASSQDGTSSGGEQYF. For the CDR3, the DNA is TGTGCCAGCAGCCAAGATGGGACTTCAAGCGGCGGCGAGCAGTACTTC.

This clonotype has a handful of counts. The gene calls are TRBV7-9 and TRBJ2-1, with D possibly called TRBD1 or TRBD2 (7 bases each). Germline V gene sequence: CDR1 SEHNR, CDR2 FQNEAQ (reference sequence). Trimming cost V 0 bases and J 4 bases, with 16 bases left between them. This CDR3 region has 17 residues. The CDR3 reads CASSLAVAGGGYNEQFF. CDR3 in DNA: TGTGCCAGCAGCTTAGCTGTGGCAGGGGGAGGGTACAATGAGCAGTTCTTC.

This clonotype was detected a few times. The chain employs TRBV5-1 and TRBJ2-3; D call uncertain. Germline V gives CDR1 SGHRS, CDR2 YFSETQ. Trimming cost V 2 bases and J 6 bases, with 10 bases left between them. This CDR3 is built from 13 residues. The CDR3 region has the DNA TGCGCCAGCAGCTTATGGACGGAGGATACGCAGTATTTT. As protein: CASSLWTEDTQYF.

This chain uses TRBV10-2 with TRBJ1-2, with 9 positions matching TRBD1. CDR3 length equals 17 residues. Trimming at V came to 0 bases and at J to 2 bases, leaving 7 bases not matched to a gene. From germline, CDR1 is WSHSY and CDR2 SAAADI. This chain's CDR3 is CASSESGTGWVNYGYTF. CDR3 coding DNA: TGCGCCAGCAGTGAGTCTGGGACAGGGTGGGTCAACTATGGCTACACCTTC.